A single sample is the source of the 19 T cell receptor beta chains below, sequenced in a study of identifying expanded T cells in peripheral blood. Generated by immunoSEQ multiplex PCR, the TCRdb table keeps only in-frame clones and is missing some. The table records under 150,000 clones, 70% to 90% of them present only once. The sample taken for sequencing was blood. Receptor source: a person aged 18-69 years in good health.

This chain joins TRBV6-5 and TRBJ2-7, with a weak D call TRBD2 (5 bases). V dropped 7 bases and J dropped 4 bases, with 14 bases sitting between them. The CDR3 is 13 amino acids. Germline CDR1 MNHEY, CDR2 SVGAGI. CDR3 DNA sequence: TGTGCCAGCAACCCCCCTTCGGGGTACGAGCAGTACTTC. This codes for CASNPPSGYEQYF.

The chain joins TRBV7-9 to TRBJ2-3, with TRBD1 matching over 9 bases. V dropped 4 bases and J dropped 4; count of bases not matched to a gene: 6. From germline, CDR1 is SEHNR and CDR2 FQNEAQ (reference sequence). The CDR3 extends over 15 amino acids. The chain's CDR3 is CASSWGQGRPDTQYF. CDR3 sequence (DNA): TGTGCCAGCAGCTGGGGACAGGGAAGGCCAGATACGCAGTATTTT.

The chain carries TRBV29-1 and TRBJ2-5; 9 positions agree with TRBD2. There are 16 residues in the CDR3. From germline, CDR1 is SQVTM and CDR2 ANQGSEA. The V and J ends lost 0 bases and 5 bases, in that order; junction bases with no gene match: 10. This CDR3 is CSVEDLLGLARETQYF. CDR3 bases: TGCAGCGTTGAAGATCTTCTTGGACTAGCGAGGGAGACCCAGTACTTC.

The chain uses TRBV18 and TRBJ2-7; 7 bases match TRBD2. The CDR3 has 15 residues. Unmatched junction bases numbered 8, after V lost 4 bases and J lost 2 bases. The germline V gene has CDR1 KGHSH and CDR2 LQKENI. The CDR3: CASSHGTNDAYEQYF. CDR3 nucleotides: TGTGCCAGCTCACACGGGACTAACGATGCCTACGAGCAGTACTTC.

The chain's CDR3 is CASSYEADSYSTGELFF. CDR3 nucleotide sequence: TGTGCCAGCAGCTATGAGGCCGACAGTTATTCCACCGGGGAGCTGTTTTTT. The V call is TRBV5-8, the J call TRBJ2-2, with D maybe TRBD1 (5 bases). The CDR3 is 17 residues long. Germline assignment: CDR1 SGHTS and CDR2 YDEGEE. Trimming pared 3 bases from V and 4 bases from J, leaving 19 bases between. Together with reference TRBV5-8 and TRBJ2-2, the CDR3 gives the full variable domain: EAGVTQSPTHLIKTRGQQATLRCSPISGHTSVYWYQQALGLGLQFLLWYDEGEERNRGNFPPRFSGRQFPNYSSELNVNALELEDSALYLCASSYEADSYSTGELFFGEGSRLTVL.

The chain carries TRBV7-3 and TRBJ2-7; the match to TRBD1 covers 7 bases. CDR3 length: 16 amino acids. V was clipped by 5 bases and J by 6 bases; unmatched bases: 16. Germline lookup yields CDR1 SGHTA and CDR2 FQGTGA. In DNA, the CDR3 is TGTGCCAGCAGCGCCCTGGACAGGTCCCAAGCTATCGAGCAGTACTTC. Translation gives CASSALDRSQAIEQYF. The full variable domain, in which reference TRBV7-3 and TRBJ2-7 provide the parts outside the CDR3, is GAGVSQTPSNKVTEKGKYVELRCDPISGHTALYWYRQSLGQGPEFLIYFQGTGAADDSGLPNDRFFAVRPEGSVSTLKIQRTERGDSAVYLCASSALDRSQAIEQYFGPGTRLTVT.

The V gene is TRBV6-5, the J gene TRBJ2-7; 11 bases agree with TRBD2. CDR3 length: 14 residues. V shed 5 bases and J 3 bases; nucleotides not matched to a gene: 3. Germline CDR1 and CDR2: MNHEY and SVGAGI. CDR3 nucleotide sequence: TGTGCCAGCAGTCCCCTAGCGGGAGGCTACGAGCAGTACTTC. Translating it yields CASSPLAGGYEQYF.

This clone has only one observation. The V call is TRBV29-1, the J call TRBJ1-3, with 8 nucleotides matching TRBD1. CDR3 length: 13 amino acids. Germline V gives CDR1 SQVTM, CDR2 ANQGSEA. Germline trimming cut 6 bases from V and 6 bases from J; bases unmatched to any gene: 7. CDR3 amino acids: CSVVGQGANTIYF. Written as DNA, the CDR3 is TGCAGCGTAGTCGGACAGGGAGCAAACACCATATATTTT. The full variable domain, in which reference TRBV29-1 and TRBJ1-3 provide the parts outside the CDR3, is SAVISQKPSRDICQRGTSLTIQCQVDSQVTMMFWYRQQPGQSLTLIATANQGSEATYESGFVIDKFPISRPNLTFSTLTVSNMSPEDSSIYLCSVVGQGANTIYFGEGSWLTVV.

This clone came up once. DNA of the CDR3: TGTGCCATTCTTTGGAATGAGACCCAGTACTTC. Translating gives CAILWNETQYF. The rearrangement joins TRBV27 to TRBJ2-5; no definite D call. The CDR3 contains 11 residues. The germline V gene encodes CDR1 MNHEY and CDR2 SMNVEV (reference sequence). V dropped 10 bases and J dropped 5 bases, with 11 bases sitting between them.

This chain uses TRBV14 with TRBJ2-1; unclear D gene. V lost 6 bases, J lost 4 bases, and 13 bases lay in between. In germline, CDR1 is SGHDN, CDR2 FVKESK. CDR3 size: 14 residues. The CDR3, as DNA: TGTGCCAGCAGTCTGGACCGCCCATACAATGAGCAGTTCTTC. Translation gives CASSLDRPYNEQFF.

The chain uses TRBV10-1 and TRBJ2-1; no firm D call. The CDR3 covers 14 residues. Germline V gives CDR1 WNHNN, CDR2 SYGVQD (reference sequence). V lost 0 bases and J lost 7, with 10 bases in between. The CDR3 sequence is CASSESGPANEQFF. The CDR3 DNA reads as TGCGCCAGCAGTGAGTCCGGCCCTGCAAATGAGCAGTTCTTC.

J is TRBJ2-5 and V is TRBV10-3; 7 bases line up with TRBD2. The CDR3 covers 13 residues. Trimming cost V 5 bases and J 4 bases; bases outside gene matches: 4. Germline loops: CDR1 ENHRY, CDR2 SYGVKD. The CDR3 is CAISLADGETQYF. As DNA, the CDR3 is TGTGCCATCAGTCTAGCGGACGGAGAGACCCAGTACTTC.

The chain recombines TRBV2 with TRBJ1-4; TRBD1 matches at 7 bases. Germline V CDR1 and CDR2: SNHLY, FYNNEI. The CDR3 is 14 amino acids. V gave up 7 bases and J gave up 5 bases; unmatched junction bases: 7. The CDR3 coding sequence is TGTGCCAGCAAGTACAGGGGAGGCAATGAAAAACTGTTTTTT. It specifies CASKYRGGNEKLFF.

A few counts support this clone. The gene calls are TRBV5-4 and TRBJ2-3; 12 nucleotides line up with TRBD2. The germline V gene has CDR1 SGHNT and CDR2 YYREEE (reference sequence). This CDR3 contains 16 residues. Trimming at V came to 4 bases and at J to 6 bases, leaving 9 bases not matched to a gene. In nucleotides, the CDR3 is TGTGCCAGCAGCGCCCCTAGCGGGGGGGCCCTGGATACGCAGTATTTT. It encodes CASSAPSGGALDTQYF.

This rearrangement joins TRBV1 to TRBJ1-1; the table's D gene call, TRBD1, was not cross checked with the DNA. TRBV1 is termed a pseudogene. The CDR3 runs 16 residues. CDR3 nucleotides: TGCACCAGCAGCTCCGGGACAGGGGGCGCGAACACTGAAGCTTTCTTT. Protein product: CTSSSGTGGANTEAFF.

The chain links TRBV6-1 to TRBJ2-1, with TRBD2 matching 14 bases. CDR3 size: 16 residues. The V segment lost 0 bases and the J segment 8 bases; nucleotides outside the gene matches: 3. Germline CDR1 and CDR2: MNHNS and SASEGT. CDR3 residues: CASSEAGTSGGYEQFF. The CDR3 DNA is TGTGCCAGCAGTGAAGCGGGGACTAGCGGGGGCTATGAGCAGTTCTTC.

The V gene is TRBV10-1, the J gene TRBJ2-7; TRBD1 might be the D (6 bases). The V end was cut by 0 bases, the J end by 6 bases, with 9 bases between. Germline lookup yields CDR1 WNHNN and CDR2 SYGVQD (reference sequence). CDR3 length equals 13 residues. The CDR3 sequence is CASSESGRGEQYF. CDR3 DNA sequence: TGCGCCAGCAGTGAGTCGGGCAGGGGCGAGCAGTACTTC.

The genes are TRBV7-3 and TRBJ2-1, with D uncertain. The CDR3 loop spans 14 amino acids. Germline loops: CDR1 SGHTA, CDR2 FQGTGA. Trimming stripped 0 bases from V and 8 bases from J, with 11 bases between. Here the CDR3 reads CASSLTGRSDEQFF. The CDR3 region has the DNA TGTGCCAGCAGCTTAACGGGCAGGAGTGATGAGCAGTTCTTC.

The CDR3 nucleotides are TGTGCCAGCAGTGTCTCAGGGTCCAGGAACACTGAAGCTTTCTTT. This sequence encodes CASSVSGSRNTEAFF. The chain recombines TRBV28 with TRBJ1-1, with D tentatively TRBD1 (5 bases). The V and J ends lost 5 bases and 1 base respectively, with 14 bases between them. From germline, CDR1 is MDHEN and CDR2 SYDVKM. This CDR3 is built from 15 residues.